This T cell receptor beta chain was profiled in a study of blood T cells in healthy people across ages. Findings and limits, study-wide: Total diversity from one million sequenced T cells was likely underestimated.

The authors ran a second PCR of roughly 6 to 12 cycles using a sample-barcoded 5' primer and a J-beta primer mix. TCRdb called the 5' RACE reads again in MiXCR, with one record for every CDR3 protein. The sample lists around 900,000 distinct CDR3 sequences, around 54% seen once, with roughly 23% in the top ten. With regard to this clonotype: Its cognate antigen is unknown.

The clonotype originates from a woman aged 55-69 years in good health. The sequencing sample was made of blood.

The CDR3 nucleotides read TGTGCCAGCAGCTTTAATATCGGAGATCAAGAGACCCAGTACTTC. Translation: CASSFNIGDQETQYF. The rearrangement uses TRBV7-6 and TRBJ2-5; no definite D call. The V gene lost 3 bases and the J gene lost 2 bases, with 13 bases spanning the gap. The CDR3 is 15 residues long. In germline, CDR1 is SGHVS, CDR2 FNYEAQ.